A selection of T cell receptor beta chains follows, all from one sample in a study of control samples from healthy donors and cancer patients. Sequencing was performed with immunoSEQ multiplex PCR; in TCRdb, only in-frame clones are kept and a portion is missing. This table has about 110,000 clones, 83% appearing once. Source material: blood. The receptor set was obtained from a woman aged 50 to 60 in good health. The CDR3 runs from the conserved cysteine through the conserved F or W. D genes are given only for firm matches. Expanded clones are given a class, and other clones once, few, many or no size at all.

V gene,clone size,J gene,D gene,CDR3 protein,CDR3 DNA
TRBV30,-,TRBJ2-1,-,CAWSAHASYNEQFF,TGTGCCTGGAGCGCCCACGCTTCCTACAATGAGCAGTTCTTC
TRBV3-1/TRBV3-2,-,TRBJ2-1,-,CASSQGTAGSSYNEQFF,TGTGCCAGCAGCCAAGGGACAGCGGGTAGCTCCTACAATGAGCAGTTCTTC
TRBV14,-,TRBJ2-3,TRBD2,CASSQVGSGGADTQYF,TGTGCCAGCAGCCAAGTCGGGAGCGGGGGGGCTGATACGCAGTATTTT
TRBV27,-,TRBJ2-2,TRBD2,CASSKYSGTRAGELFF,TGTGCCAGCAGCAAATACTCCGGGACTAGGGCCGGGGAGCTGTTTTTT
TRBV30,-,TRBJ2-1,-,CAWTSRRPSYNEQFF,TGTGCCTGGACGAGCCGGCGACCTTCCTACAATGAGCAGTTCTTC
TRBV7-2,-,TRBJ2-5,-,CASSLDIAATQETQYF,TGTGCCAGCAGCTTAGATATTGCGGCTACTCAAGAGACCCAGTACTTC
TRBV5-4,-,TRBJ2-1,TRBD2,CASSKSGGSYNEQFF,TGTGCCAGCAGCAAAAGCGGGGGCTCTTACAATGAGCAGTTCTTC
TRBV28,-,TRBJ2-7,-,CASSDRGNSYEQYF,TGTGCCAGCAGTGATCGGGGGAACTCCTACGAGCAGTACTTC
TRBV5-6,-,TRBJ1-5,-,CASSPWQVEGQPQHF,TGTGCCAGCAGCCCATGGCAGGTAGAGGGACAGCCCCAGCATTTT
TRBV15,many,TRBJ2-5,-,CATSRQGDSAETQYF,TGTGCCACCAGCAGACAGGGGGACTCTGCAGAGACCCAGTACTTC
TRBV7-9,-,TRBJ1-6,TRBD1,CASSLGQGGNSPLHF,TGTGCCAGCAGCTTGGGACAGGGGGGTAATTCACCCCTCCACTTT
TRBV2,-,TRBJ2-5,TRBD2,CASSEGRRGGFQETQYF,TGTGCCAGCAGTGAGGGTAGGCGGGGGGGGTTTCAAGAGACCCAGTACTTC
TRBV6-2/TRBV6-3,-,TRBJ1-3,-,CASSYPRRSGNTIYF,TGTGCCAGCAGTTACCCCCGTCGATCTGGAAACACCATATATTTT
TRBV6-4,-,TRBJ2-7,TRBD1,CASSDFDSGTGASEQYF,TGTGCCAGCAGTGACTTTGATTCCGGGACAGGCGCTAGCGAGCAGTACTTC
TRBV2,-,TRBJ2-5,TRBD1,CASSASGTGGETQYF,TGTGCCAGCAGTGCTTCCGGGACAGGGGGAGAGACCCAGTACTTC
TRBV11-1,-,TRBJ1-5,-,CASSLDSGSDQPQHF,TGTGCCAGCAGCTTAGATTCAGGGAGCGATCAGCCCCAGCATTTT
TRBV7-8,-,TRBJ1-2,-,CASSRDLYFNYGYTF,TGTGCCAGCAGCCGAGACCTGTACTTTAACTATGGCTACACCTTC
TRBV6-5,-,TRBJ2-7,-,CATRPWGSHEQYF,TGTGCCACCCGCCCATGGGGATCCCACGAGCAGTACTTC
TRBV3-1/TRBV3-2,-,TRBJ1-1,-,CASSQASQAGWTEAFF,TGTGCCAGCAGCCAGGCCTCACAGGCGGGATGGACTGAAGCTTTCTTT
TRBV3-1/TRBV3-2,-,TRBJ1-5,-,CASSLGTGGVNQPQHF,TGTGCCAGCAGCCTTGGGACGGGGGGGGTCAATCAGCCCCAGCATTTT
TRBV24-1,once,TRBJ1-2,TRBD1,CATSDQRTGGIYGYTF,TGTGCCACCAGTGACCAAAGGACAGGGGGTATCTATGGCTACACCTTC
TRBV5-1,many,TRBJ1-5,-,CASSLAGQFNQPQHF,TGCGCCAGCAGCCTTGCTGGACAGTTCAATCAGCCCCAGCATTTT
TRBV7-8,-,TRBJ1-5,TRBD1,CASSLSGQGNNQPQHF,TGTGCCAGCAGCTTATCCGGACAGGGGAACAATCAGCCCCAGCATTTT
TRBV24-1,-,TRBJ2-6,-,CATSDPTGISGANVLTF,TGTGCCACCAGTGATCCGACAGGAATCTCTGGGGCCAACGTCCTGACTTTC
TRBV19,few,TRBJ1-2,TRBD1,CASSNRGRYDGYTF,TGTGCCAGTAGTAACAGGGGGAGGTACGATGGCTACACCTTC
TRBV7-9,-,TRBJ2-1,-,CASSSTGFFYNEQFF,TGTGCCAGCAGCAGCACAGGGTTTTTCTACAATGAGCAGTTCTTC
TRBV27,-,TRBJ1-6,TRBD1,CAGNYTGGSPLHF,TGTGCCGGGAACTATACAGGGGGTTCACCCCTCCACTTT
TRBV4-1,-,TRBJ2-2,TRBD1,CASSQGTGGDTGELFF,TGCGCCAGCAGCCAAGGGACAGGGGGGGACACCGGGGAGCTGTTTTTT
TRBV19,-,TRBJ2-7,TRBD2,CASSPGLAEWDLDEQYF,TGTGCCAGTAGTCCGGGACTAGCGGAGTGGGATTTGGACGAGCAGTACTTC
TRBV7-9,-,TRBJ2-5,TRBD2,CASSLSAGGPGETQYF,TGTGCCAGCAGCTTATCGGCGGGGGGGCCTGGAGAGACCCAGTACTTC
TRBV28,-,TRBJ1-2,-,CASSERDALGYTF,TGTGCCAGCAGTGAAAGGGACGCCCTAGGCTACACCTTC
TRBV25-1,-,TRBJ1-2,TRBD1,CASSESGQSLGGYTF,TGTGCCAGCAGTGAATCGGGACAGTCTTTAGGAGGCTACACCTTC
TRBV29-1,-,TRBJ1-2,-,CSAPRGGREGYTF,TGCAGCGCTCCGCGAGGGGGTCGGGAGGGCTACACCTTC
TRBV30,-,TRBJ2-3,-,CAWKGADTQYF,TGTGCCTGGAAGGGGGCAGATACGCAGTATTTT
TRBV27,-,TRBJ1-1,-,CASSLNLNTEAFF,TGTGCCAGCAGTTTAAATCTGAACACTGAAGCTTTCTTT
TRBV5-1,-,TRBJ1-4,-,CASSIGTQDNEKLFF,TGCGCCAGCAGCATCGGGACGCAGGACAATGAAAAACTGTTTTTT
TRBV19,few,TRBJ1-2,-,CASSREGYGYTF,TGTGCCAGTAGTAGGGAGGGATATGGCTACACCTTC
TRBV25-1,-,TRBJ1-1,TRBD1,CASAIRTGTGEAFF,TGTGCCAGCGCAATTCGGACCGGGACAGGTGAAGCTTTCTTT
TRBV11-2,few,TRBJ1-3,-,CASSLNLGSGNTIYF,TGTGCCAGCAGCTTAAATCTCGGGTCTGGAAACACCATATATTTT